Listed here are 3 T cell receptor beta chains from one sample, sequenced in a study of T cell responses to AZD1222 COVID-19 vaccine. TCRdb keeps only in-frame clones here, not all; method: immunoSEQ multiplex PCR. Of over 50,000 clones listed, around 85% were seen once; the top ten hold approximately 26%. The specimen was peripheral blood, collected 28 days after the second AZD1222 dose. All receptors derive from an adult who received the AZD1222 COVID-19 vaccine.

The V call is TRBV12-3 or TRBV12-4, the J call TRBJ1-3; TRBD1 agrees at 7 bases. The CDR3 covers 13 residues. The CDR3 region is CASRGTPSHTIYF. CDR3 DNA sequence: TGTGCTTCCAGGGGGACACCGTCGCACACCATATATTTT.

The rearrangement uses TRBV13 and TRBJ1-3; 9 bases agree with TRBD1. V was pared by 4 bases and J by 4 bases, with 5 bases of the junction left unmatched. Germline-derived CDR1 and CDR2 are PRHDT and FYEKMQ (reference sequence). The CDR3 is 15 amino acids. The CDR3 here is CASSSRDREGNTIYF. CDR3 DNA: TGTGCCAGCAGCTCCCGGGACAGGGAGGGAAACACCATATATTTT.

The V call is TRBV19, the J call TRBJ1-3; 9 bases agree with TRBD1. V shed 5 bases, J shed 4 bases, and the junction held 12 bases outside the gene matches. CDR1 and CDR2 from the germline V gene are LNHDA and SQIVND (reference sequence). The CDR3 covers 17 residues. The CDR3 sequence: CASSPRPGQGLGNTIYF. DNA for the CDR3: TGTGCCAGTAGTCCGCGACCGGGACAGGGTTTAGGAAACACCATATATTTT.